What follows are 15 T cell receptor beta chains derived from one specimen sequenced in a study of Graves' ophthalmopathy and Graves' hyperthyroidism. CDR3 regions of TCR beta were amplified from RNA transcripts. Second-round multiplex PCR came after a first-round RT-PCR that employed HTBI primers. TCRdb processed the multiplex PCR reads anew with MiXCR; each CDR3 protein has one entry. The sample has approximately 480,000 distinct CDR3 sequences; approximately 15% are singletons. The sequenced sample was blood. The receptors derive from a woman aged 25 to 45 with Graves' ophthalmopathy.

This chain connects TRBV4-2 to TRBJ1-6; 8 bases align to TRBD1. Germline trimming cut 0 bases from V and 14 bases from J; bases unmatched to any gene: 12. The CDR3 consists of 16 residues. Germline loops: CDR1 LGHNA, CDR2 YNFKEQ. Here the CDR3 reads CASSQDGPRTGRSLHF. The CDR3 nucleotides read TGTGCCAGCAGCCAAGATGGCCCAAGGACAGGGAGGTCCCTCCACTTT.

This clonotype was seen repeatedly, ten times or more. V usage is TRBV11-2 and J usage is TRBJ1-1; 8 positions match TRBD1. From germline, CDR1 is SGHAT and CDR2 FQNNGV. V lost 4 bases to trimming and J lost 5 bases; unmatched junction nucleotides: 18. This CDR3 contains 18 residues. Written as DNA, the CDR3 is TGTGCCAGCAGCTCAAGCCGGGACAGGCGACTGTTGGAGACTGAAGCTTTCTTT. Its translation is CASSSSRDRRLLETEAFF.

In this sample, this clonotype turned up many times. The rearrangement joins TRBV6-5 to TRBJ2-7; D is ambiguous. V lost 0 bases, J lost 3 bases, and 6 bases lay in between. The germline gives CDR1 MNHEY, CDR2 SVGAGI. There are 13 residues in the CDR3. The CDR3 nucleotides are TGTGCCAGCAGTTACTCGACTGGCTACGAGCAGTACTTC. It yields the protein CASSYSTGYEQYF.

This clonotype has a handful of counts. The rearrangement joins TRBV6-5 to TRBJ2-2, with 7 bases aligning to TRBD2. Germline CDR1 MNHEY, CDR2 SVGAGI. J gave up 0 bases and V 11 bases, and 3 bases lay outside the gene matches. There are 13 residues in the CDR3. The CDR3 sequence: CAGRDSNTGELFF. The CDR3, as DNA: TGTGCCGGGAGGGACTCGAACACCGGGGAGCTGTTTTTT.

In this sample, this clonotype turned up many times. J is TRBJ1-1 and V is TRBV19, with no clear D. Germline loops: CDR1 LNHDA, CDR2 SQIVND (reference sequence). The CDR3 spans 13 residues. V lost 9 bases and J lost 3, with 14 bases in between. The DNA of the CDR3 is TGTGCCAGCAGTCCCCGTGGGTACACTGAAGCTTTCTTT. Translation gives CASSPRGYTEAFF. Looking up the rest from reference TRBV19 and TRBJ1-1 gives the full variable domain: DGGITQSPKYLFRKEGQNVTLSCEQNLNHDAMYWYRQDPGQGLRLIYYSQIVNDFQKGDIAEGYSVSREKKESFPLTVTSAQKNPTAFYLCASSPRGYTEAFFGQGTRLTVV.

This clonotype was seen many times. V usage is TRBV6-1 and J usage is TRBJ1-4; TRBD1 agrees at 7 bases. Germline CDR1 is MNHNS and CDR2 is SASEGT. After removal of 6 bases from V and 8 bases from J, the junction contained 9 bases not matched to a gene. The CDR3 totals 14 residues. The chain's CDR3 is CASSPKDRREKLFF. In DNA form, the CDR3 reads TGTGCCAGCAGCCCCAAGGACAGGAGGGAAAAACTGTTTTTT.

This clonotype was found many times. This rearrangement joins TRBV13 to TRBJ2-7; 9 bases align to TRBD2. V shed 4 bases, J shed 7 bases, and the junction held 14 bases outside the gene matches. Germline CDR1 reads PRHDT; CDR2 reads FYEKMQ (reference sequence). This CDR3 has 16 amino acids. The CDR3 loop is CASSSGEAGGPREQYF. The CDR3, as DNA: TGTGCCAGCAGCTCCGGTGAGGCGGGGGGGCCGCGGGAGCAGTACTTC.

A few counts support this clonotype. The genes are TRBV28 and TRBJ2-3; 13 bases align to TRBD2. The CDR3 contains 15 residues. J was trimmed by 4 bases and V by 5 bases; bases with no gene match: 3. Per the germline V gene, CDR1 is MDHEN and CDR2 is SYDVKM. CDR3 in amino acids: CASSPGLAGSDTQYF. The CDR3 DNA sequence: TGTGCCAGCAGTCCGGGACTAGCGGGGTCAGATACGCAGTATTTT. The full variable domain, rest sourced from reference TRBV28 and TRBJ2-3, is DVKVTQSSRYLVKRTGEKVFLECVQDMDHENMFWYRQDPGLGLRLIYFSYDVKMKEKGDIPEGYSVSREKKERFSLILESASTNQTSMYLCASSPGLAGSDTQYFGPGTRLTVL.

This clonotype was observed many times. The chain links TRBV6-1 to TRBJ1-6, with TRBD1 as a possible D gene (6 bases). Trimming stripped 8 bases from V and 8 bases from J, with 13 bases between. Germline V CDR1 and CDR2: MNHNS, SASEGT. The CDR3 runs to 13 residues. CDR3 DNA sequence: TGTGCCAGCCACAGGGATAGGGATTCACCCCTCCACTTT. Amino acids: CASHRDRDSPLHF.

At least ten counts were recorded for this clonotype. V is TRBV4-1 and J is TRBJ2-5; 8 nucleotides align to TRBD1. J lost 1 base, V lost 7 bases, and 8 bases had no gene match. Looked up from germline, CDR1 is MGHRA and CDR2 is YSYEKL. CDR3 length: 15 amino acids. The CDR3 spells CASKPRQGAQETQYF. The CDR3 nucleotides are TGCGCCAGCAAACCAAGGCAGGGGGCCCAAGAGACCCAGTACTTC.

This clonotype has only a few counts. This chain uses TRBV10-1 with TRBJ2-5; 7 bases are shared with TRBD1. V lost 0 bases to trimming and J lost 4 bases; unmatched junction nucleotides: 2. Germline V gene data show CDR1 as WNHNN and CDR2 as SYGVQD (reference sequence). CDR3 size: 14 residues. CDR3 protein: CASSESNRGETQYF. The CDR3 DNA sequence: TGCGCCAGCAGTGAGTCCAACAGGGGAGAGACCCAGTACTTC.

V is TRBV6-1 and J is TRBJ2-7; D possibly matches TRBD1 or TRBD2 (5 bases each). Germline loops: CDR1 MNHNS, CDR2 SASEGT. CDR3 length equals 12 residues. V lost 6 bases and J lost 6, with 12 bases in between. CDR3: CASRDGASEQYF. The CDR3 region has the DNA TGTGCCAGCAGGGACGGGGCCTCCGAGCAGTACTTC.

This clonotype was picked up many times. J is TRBJ1-2 and V is TRBV28; D gene uncertain. The germline V gene encodes CDR1 MDHEN and CDR2 SYDVKM. The ends were cut back, 6 bases at V and 10 bases at J, with 12 bases in the middle. CDR3 length: 11 residues. In DNA, the CDR3 is TGTGCCAGCAGCCCTGGACGGGACTACACCTTC. This codes for CASSPGRDYTF.

The table lists this clonotype with many counts. The V call is TRBV24-1, the J call TRBJ2-2; the D gene is possibly TRBD2 (5 bases). Germline V gene data show CDR1 as KGHDR and CDR2 as SFDVKD. The CDR3 runs 14 residues. V lost 7 bases to trimming and J lost 0 bases, with 8 bases between them. CDR3 loop: CATSLAANTGELFF. The CDR3 DNA is TGTGCCACCAGCCTAGCAGCGAACACCGGGGAGCTGTTTTTT.

As to this clonotype: A read error is possible here, since a much larger clone lies one base away. This rearrangement joins TRBV6-1 to TRBJ2-5; D is undetermined. The CDR3 consists of 10 residues. Looked up from germline, CDR1 is MNHNS and CDR2 is SASEGT. The CDR3 region is CASSSETKYF. The CDR3 bases are TGTGCCAGCAGTTCAGAGACCAAGTACTTC.